Detailed here is one T cell receptor beta chain. This clonotype was recorded a few times. The antigen this receptor binds is unknown. No base quality values were provided; no much bigger clone lies one nucleotide off. Libraries were made using PCR. Sequencing relied on an Illumina MiSeq. TCRdb's own reprocessing of the public reads used fastp at Q25 and MiXCR and kept productive beta chains. All rows with the same CDR3 protein become a single entry with the most common DNA and genes. Present in this sample are 9,900 or so distinct CDR3 sequences, about 35% of which were seen just once. The ten largest clones take up around 5.9% of the sample. Including cysteine and phenylalanine, the CDR3 has 15 amino acids. CDR3 DNA is the only sequence kept; it has 45 bases, read in frame from the first base. The germline V gene gives CDR1 as SGHTA and CDR2 as FQGTGA. At the junction V is shortened by 2 bases and J by 9 bases; bases outside the gene matches: 9.

These data originate in a study of regulatory and conventional T cells in breast cancer (dated by TCRdb to the mid-2010s). Sequences were obtained from conventional T cells from blood. The sequence is built from TRBV7-3 and TRBJ2-1; TRBD2 agrees with 8 junctional bases. The TCR sequence derives from a male donor in good health. The DNA is TGTGCCAGCAGCTTAGAAGGGACTAGTGGTCGTGAGCAGTTCTTC. Its protein is CASSLEGTSGREQFF.